The 8 T cell receptor beta chains below come from one sample, sequenced in a study of response to subunit inactivated influenza vaccine. TCRdb called the RT-PCR reads again in MiXCR, with one record for every CDR3 protein. This sample has about 310,000 distinct CDR3 sequences, with just over 20% found just once. Source: PBMCs from blood, taken less than 22 months after vaccination. The receptors were sampled from a man aged 45-69 years who received an inactivated influenza vaccine.

This rearrangement joins TRBV7-9 to TRBJ1-3; no reliable D call. V lost 1 base and J lost 0, with 10 bases in between. Per germline, CDR1 SEHNR and CDR2 FQNEAQ (reference sequence). The CDR3 has 16 residues. CDR3 nucleotides: TGTGCCAGCAGCTTAGGTGGGCTGCTCTCTGGAAACACCATATATTTT. Protein: CASSLGGLLSGNTIYF.

The count of this clonotype is one. The CDR3 DNA reads TGTGCCAGCAGCCGAACAGTTCTAGCGGGGATCAATGAGCAGTTCTTC. Encoded protein: CASSRTVLAGINEQFF. The V and J genes are TRBV4-2 and TRBJ2-1; 9 bases fit TRBD2. Germline V CDR1 and CDR2: LGHNA, YNFKEQ. V gave up 4 bases and J gave up 6 bases; unmatched junction bases: 10. The CDR3 runs to 16 residues.

The sample holds a few counts of this clonotype. The chain employs TRBV19 and TRBJ1-5; TRBD1 is a possible D gene (5 bases). Deletions cut 6 bases from V and 7 bases from J, with 16 bases between. Germline V gene data show CDR1 as LNHDA and CDR2 as SQIVND (reference sequence). This CDR3 region has 14 residues. The CDR3 here is CASSRRGEEQPQHF. DNA for the CDR3: TGTGCCAGTAGCCGCAGAGGGGAAGAGCAGCCCCAGCATTTT.

V gene TRBV5-1 combines with J gene TRBJ2-3, with D tentatively TRBD1 (6 bases). Germline values: CDR1 SGHRS, CDR2 YFSETQ. The CDR3 spans 14 residues. The V gene lost 5 bases and the J gene lost 0 bases, with 10 bases spanning the gap. The CDR3 spells CASSGGLSTDTQYF. Written as DNA, the CDR3 is TGCGCCAGCAGTGGGGGCTTGAGCACAGATACGCAGTATTTT.

This rearrangement joins TRBV7-3 to TRBJ2-2; D is possibly TRBD1 (7 bases). Looked up from germline, CDR1 is SGHTA and CDR2 is FQGTGA. Between the trimmed V and J ends, which lost 5 bases and 6 bases, there was a span of 16 bases. The CDR3 has 15 amino acids. Here the CDR3 reads CASSKNRGLPGELFF. CDR3 coding DNA: TGTGCCAGCAGCAAGAACAGGGGACTCCCCGGGGAGCTGTTTTTT.

This chain connects TRBV5-5 to TRBJ1-1, with 7 nucleotides matching TRBD1. Trimming removed 2 bases from V and 0 bases from J; junction bases left unmatched: 7. Germline CDR1 and CDR2: SGHKS and YYEKEE (reference sequence). There are 16 residues in the CDR3. CDR3 coding DNA: TGTGCCAGCAGCTTTCCGGGACAGATGTTGAACACTGAAGCTTTCTTT. Encoded protein: CASSFPGQMLNTEAFF. Using reference TRBV5-5 and TRBJ1-1 for the parts outside the CDR3, the full variable domain is DAGVTQSPTHLIKTRGQQVTLRCSPISGHKSVSWYQQVLGQGPQFIFQYYEKEERGRGNFPDRFSARQFPNYSSELNVNALLLGDSALYLCASSFPGQMLNTEAFFGQGTRLTVV.

In its sample, this clonotype was seen a few times. This chain connects TRBV20-1 to TRBJ1-3; TRBD1 is a possible D gene (5 bases). Germline V gene data show CDR1 as DFQATT and CDR2 as SNEGSKA (reference sequence). Trimming shortened V by 2 bases and J by 0 bases, and 11 bases separated the two germline ends. This CDR3 is 15 amino acids long. The DNA of the CDR3 is TGCAGTGCTAGACGTCAGGGTGGCTCTGGAAACACCATATATTTT. Translated: CSARRQGGSGNTIYF.

The chain employs TRBV5-1 and TRBJ2-7, with a tentative D call TRBD1 (6 bases). The CDR3 has 15 amino acids. Trimming shortened V by 4 bases and J by 3 bases, and 17 bases separated the two germline ends. Germline V gives CDR1 SGHRS, CDR2 YFSETQ. The CDR3 spells CASSKLPGQDYEQYF. DNA of the CDR3: TGCGCCAGCAGCAAACTACCGGGACAAGACTACGAGCAGTACTTC.